The 19 T cell receptor beta chains in this list originate from one sample, sequenced in a study of cytomegalovirus exposure and HLA in healthy donors. Amplification used 60 Vbeta primers and 13 Jbeta primers. Produced via immunoSEQ multiplex PCR; TCRdb's table is partial and in-frame only. The top ten clones hold approximately 4% of a sample with more than 90,000 clones, approximately 72% of them seen once. The specimen was PBMCs. The receptors come from a woman between 35 and 50 years old in good health and CMV-seropositive.

The chain uses TRBV19 and TRBJ2-3; 7 bases are shared with TRBD2. The V gene end was trimmed by 3 bases and the J gene end by 6 bases; junction bases not matched to a gene: 6. The germline V gene encodes CDR1 LNHDA and CDR2 SQIVND (reference sequence). The CDR3 consists of 14 residues. This CDR3 is CASSIGAGADTQYF. In nucleotides, the CDR3 is TGTGCCAGTAGTATCGGGGCGGGAGCCGATACGCAGTATTTT.

J is TRBJ1-4 and V is TRBV19, with TRBD1 as a possible D gene (5 bases). Trimming removed 6 bases at V and 10 bases at J, with 18 bases between. The CDR3 has 14 amino acids. Germline V gene data show CDR1 as LNHDA and CDR2 as SQIVND (reference sequence). The CDR3 DNA follows: TGTGCCAGTAGCTACATGGGGGGGGACGGAAAACTGTTTTTT. This sequence encodes CASSYMGGDGKLFF. Together with reference TRBV19 and TRBJ1-4, the CDR3 gives the full variable domain: DGGITQSPKYLFRKEGQNVTLSCEQNLNHDAMYWYRQDPGQGLRLIYYSQIVNDFQKGDIAEGYSVSREKKESFPLTVTSAQKNPTAFYLCASSYMGGDGKLFFGSGTQLSVL.

This clone was detected only a few times. The chain uses TRBV7-6 and TRBJ1-5; D remains unclear. Germline CDR1 reads SGHVS; CDR2 reads FNYEAQ. The CDR3 runs 15 residues. V lost 0 bases and J lost 6, with 12 bases in between. CDR3 residues: CASSLAPGVGQPQHF. Written as DNA, the CDR3 is TGTGCCAGCAGCTTAGCGCCCGGGGTTGGTCAGCCCCAGCATTTT.

The chain uses TRBV5-1 and TRBJ1-2; no clear D gene. Germline CDR1 reads SGHRS; CDR2 reads YFSETQ. The CDR3 is 14 residues long. Deletions cut 4 bases from V and 0 bases from J, with 10 bases between. The DNA for the CDR3 is TGCGCCAGCAGCCCTCGATTAGCTAACTATGGCTACACCTTC. Residues: CASSPRLANYGYTF.

Remarks on this clone: At one boundary the junction diverges from the germline segment, which might be a read error. The chain joins TRBV5-1 to TRBJ2-3, with 9 bases lining up with TRBD1. CDR1 and CDR2 (germline): SGHRS, YFSETQ. There are 15 residues in the CDR3. In DNA form, the CDR3 reads TGCGCCAGCAGTTTGGACAGGGGAAGCACAGATACGCAGTATTTT. It translates to CASSLDRGSTDTQYF. Variable domain in full (rest from reference TRBV5-1 and TRBJ2-3): KAGVTQTPRYLIKTRGQQVTLSCSPISGHRSVSWYQQTPGQGLQFLFEYFSETQRNKGNFPGRFSGRQFSNSRSEMNVSTLELGDSALYLCASSLDRGSTDTQYFGPGTRLTVL.

This sequence joins TRBV5-1 and TRBJ1-5; D ambiguous. CDR1 is SGHRS, CDR2 YFSETQ, per germline. The CDR3 loop spans 14 amino acids. V was clipped by 0 bases and J by 5 bases, with 9 bases between them. The CDR3 sequence: CASSLAPGDQPQHF. The CDR3 coding sequence is TGCGCCAGCAGCTTGGCCCCCGGGGATCAGCCCCAGCATTTT.

This clone was counted between two and nine times. V gene TRBV5-1 combines with J gene TRBJ2-3, with 7 positions matching TRBD2. The CDR3 is made up of 18 amino acids. J was trimmed by 3 bases and V by 2 bases; bases with no gene match: 15. The germline gives CDR1 SGHRS, CDR2 YFSETQ. This chain's CDR3 is CASSFRAMGGRMTDTQYF. The CDR3 coding sequence is TGCGCCAGCAGCTTTCGGGCCATGGGCGGGAGAATGACAGATACGCAGTATTTT.

In DNA form, the CDR3 reads TGTGCCAGCAGCAAGGGGGGGAGGGCTCACGAGCAGTACTTC. The encoded protein is CASSKGGRAHEQYF. The chain joins TRBV21-1 to TRBJ2-7; the D call in the table, TRBD2, was not verified against the DNA. TRBV21-1 is given as a pseudogene. This CDR3 is built from 14 residues.

CDR3 in amino acids: CASSTDREQFF. Written as DNA, the CDR3 is TGTGCCAGCAGCACAGACAGGGAGCAGTTCTTC. The chain carries TRBV5-5 and TRBJ2-1; a weak D match, TRBD1 (6 bases). CDR3 size: 11 residues. Trimming stripped 4 bases from V and 10 bases from J, with 9 bases between. The germline V gene has CDR1 SGHKS and CDR2 YYEKEE (reference sequence).

The chain joins TRBV10-3 to TRBJ2-7; 8 nucleotides agree with TRBD2. After removal of 0 bases from V and 2 bases from J, the junction contained 3 bases not matched to a gene. This CDR3 has 15 residues. Per germline, CDR1 ENHRY and CDR2 SYGVKD. CDR3 DNA: TGTGCCATCAGTGAGTCGCCGGGAGGGCCCTACGAGCAGTACTTC. Protein: CAISESPGGPYEQYF.

Details on this clone: At one end, the junction sequence differs from germline, possibly due to a read error. V usage is TRBV7-7 and J usage is TRBJ2-2, with 9 nucleotides matching TRBD1. CDR1 and CDR2 from the germline V gene are SSHAT and FNYEAQ (reference sequence). This CDR3 contains 16 residues. In nucleotides, the CDR3 is TGTGCTAGCAGCTTAAGGACAGGGGAAGTCGCCGGGGAGCTGTTTTTT. It translates to CASSLRTGEVAGELFF.

The J gene is TRBJ1-1, the V gene TRBV19; weak D call: TRBD1 (6 bases). The CDR3 loop spans 14 amino acids. Germline V gene sequence: CDR1 LNHDA, CDR2 SQIVND (reference sequence). Trimming took 4 bases from V and 4 from J, leaving 13 bases between them. CDR3 nucleotide sequence: TGTGCCAGTAGTAGCGGGGGCAGGAGCACTGAAGCTTTCTTT. It codes for CASSSGGRSTEAFF.

V is TRBV15 and J is TRBJ2-1, with TRBD2 matching over 14 bases. CDR1 and CDR2 (germline): LNHNV, YYDKDF (reference sequence). V shed 1 base, J shed 8 bases, and the junction held 10 bases outside the gene matches. The CDR3 extends over 18 amino acids. Here the CDR3 reads CATSRVPTSGGDGDEQFF. The CDR3 DNA reads TGTGCCACCAGCAGAGTTCCGACTAGCGGGGGGGACGGGGATGAGCAGTTCTTC.

The chain joins TRBV7-2 to TRBJ1-1; D remains unclear. Looked up from germline, CDR1 is SGHTA and CDR2 is FQGNSA. The germline V and J ends were trimmed by 3 bases and 3 bases, with 11 bases remaining between them. The CDR3 runs to 14 residues. Here the CDR3 DNA reads TGTGCCAGCAGCTTCGGGGTCCGAGACACTGAAGCTTTCTTT. Translated: CASSFGVRDTEAFF.

The chain couples TRBV18 to TRBJ2-1; TRBD2 agrees at 11 bases. The CDR3 covers 17 residues. V gave up 4 bases and J gave up 7 bases; unmatched junction bases: 12. Germline V lookup: CDR1 KGHSH, CDR2 LQKENI. The CDR3 DNA follows: TGTGCCAGCTCACTTACTCCCGGGACTAGCGGAGGGAATGAGCAGTTCTTC. This codes for CASSLTPGTSGGNEQFF.

This clone occurred a few times. The chain is built from TRBV5-1 and TRBJ2-7; TRBD1 matches 9 bases. Germline values: CDR1 SGHRS, CDR2 YFSETQ. The CDR3 loop spans 16 amino acids. J lost 6 bases, V lost 3 bases, and 13 bases had no gene match. CDR3 region: CASSYGLGTGRVEQYF. As DNA, the CDR3 is TGCGCCAGCAGCTACGGCCTCGGGACAGGGAGGGTCGAGCAGTACTTC.

The chain recombines TRBV21-1 with TRBJ2-7; TRBD2 was called by the table and not checked on the DNA. TRBV21-1 is listed as a pseudogene. The CDR3 sequence is 16 residues long. The CDR3 loop reads CASSSQGLAGSHEQYF. CDR3 bases: TGTGCCAGCAGCTCACAGGGACTAGCGGGATCCCACGAGCAGTACTTC.

The chain recombines TRBV14 with TRBJ2-5, with TRBD1 matching over 9 bases. Trimming took 7 bases from V and 2 from J; bases not matched to a gene: 8. The CDR3 contains 15 residues. The germline gives CDR1 SGHDN, CDR2 FVKESK. The CDR3 region has the DNA TGTGCCAGCAACCGGGGACAGGGAAAACAAGAGACCCAGTACTTC. This codes for CASNRGQGKQETQYF.

V is TRBV4-1 and J is TRBJ2-3, with TRBD2 matching over 8 bases. CDR3 length equals 17 residues. V lost 0 bases to trimming and J lost 0 bases; unmatched junction nucleotides: 5. CDR1 and CDR2 from the germline V gene are MGHRA and YSYEKL. As DNA, the CDR3 is TGCGCCAGCAGCCAAGATCCCCCTAGCGGGAGCACAGATACGCAGTATTTT. Its translation: CASSQDPPSGSTDTQYF.